Each of the 6 T cell receptor beta chains below was sequenced from the same sample in a study of blood T cells in healthy people across ages. For the second PCR, which ran for roughly 6 to 12 cycles, a sample-barcoded 5' primer and a J-beta primer mix were used. TCRdb reanalysed the 5' RACE reads using MiXCR and keeps one entry per CDR3 protein. The data contain around 800,000 distinct CDR3 sequences, around 45% of them seen just once; the ten biggest clones take up about a fifth. The source material was blood. The receptors stem from a man aged 60 to 69 in good health.

V gene TRBV5-6 combines with J gene TRBJ1-1; no reliable D call. CDR3 size: 17 residues. Trimming removed 0 bases from V and 1 base from J, with 16 bases in between. Germline CDR1 SGHDT, CDR2 YYEEEE. The CDR3 here is CASSLAGYAVGNTEAFF. The CDR3 DNA is TGTGCCAGCAGCTTGGCAGGATACGCGGTGGGGAACACTGAAGCTTTCTTT.

The rearrangement uses TRBV10-3 and TRBJ2-1; TRBD2 aligns across 9 bases. Looked up from germline, CDR1 is ENHRY and CDR2 is SYGVKD. The J segment lost 5 bases and the V segment lost 0 bases, leaving 5 bases of the junction unmatched. This CDR3 contains 16 residues. The CDR3 DNA reads as TGTGCCATCAGTGAGTCGACCGGCGGGGGGGACAATGAGCAGTTCTTC. Translation: CAISESTGGGDNEQFF.

This clonotype was seen repeatedly, ten times or more. The CDR3 sequence: CASSLAPQGAYEQYF. CDR3 nucleotide sequence: TGTGCCAGCAGCTTAGCCCCACAGGGGGCCTACGAGCAGTACTTC. The gene calls are TRBV7-2 and TRBJ2-7; 8 bases fit TRBD1. The CDR3 has 15 residues. The ends lost 0 bases at V and 2 bases at J; junction bases unmatched: 3. Germline values: CDR1 SGHTA, CDR2 FQGNSA.

This clonotype was found a few times. V usage is TRBV20-1 and J usage is TRBJ1-1; D ambiguous. The V gene's germline CDR1 is DFQATT and CDR2 SNEGSKA (reference sequence). The CDR3 totals 16 residues. Trimming stripped 0 bases from V and 4 bases from J, with 18 bases between. CDR3 amino acids: CSARDAPRGISTEAFF. The CDR3 DNA reads as TGCAGTGCTAGAGATGCCCCTCGTGGGATCTCCACTGAAGCTTTCTTT.

Concerning this clonotype: This could be a read error, since a much larger clone is one nucleotide away. J is TRBJ2-1 and V is TRBV6-2 or TRBV6-3; TRBD1 aligns across 9 bases. The ends lost 7 bases at V and 10 bases at J; junction bases unmatched: 8. Germline CDR1 is MNHEY and CDR2 is SVGEGT. This CDR3 spans 13 amino acids. The CDR3 is CASTLGQGYEQFF. The CDR3 DNA reads TGTGCCAGCACCTTGGGACAGGGTTACGAGCAGTTCTTC.

This clonotype turned up a few times. V is TRBV7-9 and J is TRBJ2-1; D uncertain. The germline V gene has CDR1 SEHNR and CDR2 FQNEAQ (reference sequence). The length of the CDR3 is 11 residues. V was shortened by 7 bases and J by 7 bases, with 8 bases between the two germline ends. The CDR3 nucleotides read TGTGCCAGCACCCTAGGGAATGAGCAGTTCTTC. Protein: CASTLGNEQFF.